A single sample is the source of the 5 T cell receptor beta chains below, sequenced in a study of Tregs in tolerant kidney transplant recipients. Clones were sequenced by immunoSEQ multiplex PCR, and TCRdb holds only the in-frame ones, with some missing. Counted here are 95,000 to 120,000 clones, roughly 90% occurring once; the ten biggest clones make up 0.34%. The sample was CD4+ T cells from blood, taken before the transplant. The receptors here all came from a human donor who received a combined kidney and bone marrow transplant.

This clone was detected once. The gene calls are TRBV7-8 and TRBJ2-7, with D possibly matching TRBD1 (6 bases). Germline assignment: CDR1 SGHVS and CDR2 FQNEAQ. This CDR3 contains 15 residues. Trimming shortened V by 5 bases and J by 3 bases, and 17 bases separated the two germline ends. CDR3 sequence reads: CASSARVGADYEQYF. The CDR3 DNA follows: TGTGCCAGCAGCGCACGAGTGGGGGCGGACTACGAGCAGTACTTC.

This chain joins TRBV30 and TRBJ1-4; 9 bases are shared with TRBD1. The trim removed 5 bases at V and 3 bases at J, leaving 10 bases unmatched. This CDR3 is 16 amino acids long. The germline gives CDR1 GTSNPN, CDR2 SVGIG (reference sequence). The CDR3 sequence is CAWAGTGFVANEKLFF. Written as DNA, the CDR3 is TGTGCCTGGGCCGGGACAGGGTTTGTGGCTAATGAAAAACTGTTTTTT. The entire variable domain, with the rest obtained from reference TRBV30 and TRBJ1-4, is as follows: SQTIHQWPATLVQPVGSPLSLECTVEGTSNPNLYWYRQAAGRGLQLLFYSVGIGQISSEVPQNLSASRPQDRQFILSSKKLLLSDSGFYLCAWAGTGFVANEKLFFGSGTQLSVL.

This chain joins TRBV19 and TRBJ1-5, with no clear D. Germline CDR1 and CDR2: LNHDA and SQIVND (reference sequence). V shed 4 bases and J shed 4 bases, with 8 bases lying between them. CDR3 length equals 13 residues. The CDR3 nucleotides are TGTGCCAGTAGTAAGGGAGCAAATCAGCCCCAGCATTTT. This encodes CASSKGANQPQHF.

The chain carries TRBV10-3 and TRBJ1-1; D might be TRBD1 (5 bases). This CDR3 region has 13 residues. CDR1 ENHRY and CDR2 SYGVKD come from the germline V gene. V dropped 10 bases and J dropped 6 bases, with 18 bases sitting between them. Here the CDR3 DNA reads TGTGCCACAAACGGGGGGATGGGTCCTGAAGCTTTCTTT. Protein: CATNGGMGPEAFF.

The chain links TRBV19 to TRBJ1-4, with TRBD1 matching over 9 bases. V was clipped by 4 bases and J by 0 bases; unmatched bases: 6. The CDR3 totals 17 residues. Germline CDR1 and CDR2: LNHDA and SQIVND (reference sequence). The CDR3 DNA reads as TGTGCCAGTAGTAGAGGGACAGGGACAACAACTAATGAAAAACTGTTTTTT. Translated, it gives CASSRGTGTTTNEKLFF.